The sequence of this T cell receptor (beta chain) was determined in a study of blood T cell repertoires in COVID-19 (TCRdb year 2020). Regarding the complete study: The collaborator samples originated in the United States, Italy and Spain and spanned the acute and convalescent phases of COVID-19. A freely available public database, intended as a resource for researchers studying the immune response to SARS-CoV-2, is where the repertoires were released. Where available, HLA class I and class II types were obtained from metadata supplied by the sample provider rather than from assay-based typing. The material from the prospective study consisted of cDNA or gDNA derived from T cells, B-cell-depleted T cells, or PBMCs. Samples came from the ongoing ImmuneRACE study (first 160 participants) plus 1,254 subjects from 6 global collaborators. Deeply sampled blood TCRbeta repertoires from subjects exposed to, actively infected with, or recovered from COVID-19 were included in the dataset. A de-identified subject ID, COVID-19 status, age in years and sex were almost always included in the sample metadata.

TCRbeta CDR3 regions were amplified from genomic DNA by means of the immunoSEQ Assay, a bias-controlled multiplex PCR. The authors' analysis ran thus. The number of nucleated cells in each sample was estimated from the amplification of reference gene primers within the assay. To quantify the absolute abundance of each unique TCRbeta CDR3 rearrangement, sequence reads were collapsed and filtered. Productive Simpson clonality was computed per sample as the square root of Simpson's diversity index over productive rearrangements. The table was pulled from immuneACCESS by TCRdb, which kept in-frame rearrangements only. Such tables lose some clones; where checked, under half of the loss comes from unresolved V genes, and the rest has no known cause. That table is the source of V, J and clone size, and D and trimming were worked out from the DNA. The sample table lists around 250,000 clones, around 86% of them with a count of one. About 8.7% of the sample is taken by the ten largest.

There are a few counts of this clone. This receptor's antigen is unknown. No base-level quality is on record; no much larger clone is a single base apart. Whole blood was collected in K2EDTA tubes by collaborating institutions according to the institutions' own protocols. For TCRbeta analysis, collaborator samples were shipped as frozen whole blood, as isolated PBMCs, or as DNA extracted from either sample type. The germline V gene encodes CDR1 SGDLS and CDR2 YYNGEE. The V and J ends are trimmed by 4 bases and 0 bases, leaving 18 bases between them. The CDR3 runs 17 amino acids, cysteine and phenylalanine included. Only the CDR3 portion is preserved as DNA: 51 bases, with reading frame beginning at the first base. Study-wide conclusions, independent of this receptor: The quantity of clinical and demographic metadata differed by source and by participant and was supplied without curation.

The TCR sequence derives from a man aged 40-49 years with active or convalescent COVID-19. The sample taken for sequencing was peripheral blood. The chain couples TRBV9 to TRBJ2-3, with TRBD1 tentatively as D gene (6 bases match). The encoded CDR3 is CASSPDQDSPSTDTQYF. The DNA sequence is TGTGCCAGCAGCCCAGATCAGGACAGCCCTAGCACAGATACGCAGTATTTT.